One sample yielded the 4 T cell receptor beta chains listed below, sequenced in a study of T-cell memory formation after mild COVID-19. TCRdb itself ran the 5' RACE reads through MiXCR, one entry per CDR3 protein. The repertoire has hundreds of thousands of distinct CDR3 sequences, over 15% of them found once; the top ten carry approximately 8.4%. Sequencing was carried out using PBMCs or a T cell subset sorted from them (not recorded which). Every receptor here comes from an adult woman who had mild COVID-19 (a few samples of this study predate the infection). Cell type and time point are not known.

The sample holds a few counts of this clonotype. The J gene is TRBJ1-1, the V gene TRBV7-2; D gene unclear. With 2 bases removed from V and 5 bases from J, the gap between germline ends came to 6 bases. The CDR3 is 12 amino acids. CDR1 is SGHTA and CDR2 is FQGNSA in the germline V gene. The CDR3 DNA is TGTGCCAGCAGCTTAAGGTGGACTGAAGCTTTCTTT. This encodes CASSLRWTEAFF.

In regard to this clonotype: Germline is not matched at one junction end, which may reflect a read error. The V and J genes are TRBV7-9 and TRBJ2-1; weak D call: TRBD2 (5 bases). The germline CDR1 and CDR2 sequences are SEHNR and FQNEAQ (reference sequence). CDR3 length: 11 amino acids. The CDR3 here is CASSLGESALF. The DNA for the CDR3 is TGTGCCAGCAGCTTAGGGGAGAGTGCCCTTTTC. The variable domain in full, with the rest retrieved from reference TRBV7-9 and TRBJ2-1, is DTGVSQNPRHKITKRGQNVTFRCDPISEHNRLYWYRQTLGQGPEFLTYFQNEAQLEKSRLLSDRFSAERPKGSFSTLEIQRTEQGDSAMYLCASSLGESALFGPGTRLTVL.

This clonotype was seen only a few times. V gene TRBV7-8 combines with J gene TRBJ1-5; D call uncertain. Germline V gives CDR1 SGHVS, CDR2 FQNEAQ. The ends were cut back, 6 bases at V and 3 bases at J, with 15 bases in the middle. The CDR3 runs to 15 residues. CDR3 amino acids: CASRMTGGSNQPQHF. The CDR3 DNA sequence: TGTGCCAGCAGAATGACCGGCGGATCCAATCAGCCCCAGCATTTT.

In this sample, this clonotype turned up a few times. The J gene is TRBJ2-1, the V gene TRBV20-1; the match to TRBD1 covers 10 bases. V lost 6 bases, J lost 9 bases, and 23 bases stayed unmatched. Germline V gives CDR1 DFQATT, CDR2 SNEGSKA (reference sequence). The CDR3 extends over 18 amino acids. The CDR3 protein is CSAIRVGRGQGGLGEQFF. DNA of the CDR3: TGCAGTGCAATCAGGGTTGGGCGCGGACAGGGGGGTCTCGGTGAGCAGTTCTTC.